Shown below are 24 T cell receptor beta chains from a single sample sequenced in a study of T cell repertoires in cytomegalovirus infection. One entry per CDR3 protein, called by TCRdb with MiXCR from the reads. This table holds around 130,000 distinct CDR3 sequences, roughly a quarter found once. Their antigens remain unidentified. The specimen sequenced was PBMCs, sequenced either directly or after in vitro stimulation (not recorded which). The receptors derive from a human donor in good health (CMV status not recorded). Some clones in this sample may be carry-over from other donors' samples.

In this sample, this clonotype turned up a few times. CDR3 sequence: CASSYFGSTGELFF. The CDR3 DNA reads TGTGCCAGCAGTTACTTCGGGAGTACGGGGGAGCTGTTTTTT. The chain combines TRBV6-5 with TRBJ2-2; tentatively, D is TRBD2 (6 bases). The CDR3 extends over 14 amino acids. V lost 1 base and J 8 bases, leaving 11 bases between the germline ends. Germline values: CDR1 MNHEY, CDR2 SVGAGI.

This clonotype was counted ten times or more. The rearrangement links TRBV6-2 or TRBV6-3 to TRBJ1-1; D might be TRBD1 (6 bases). This CDR3 is built from 15 residues. Trimming removed 5 bases from V and 2 bases from J, with 15 bases in between. Germline CDR1 MNHEY, CDR2 SVGEGT. DNA for the CDR3: TGTGCCAGCAGTCCCCTCGGGACATCTAACACTGAAGCTTTCTTT. Protein product: CASSPLGTSNTEAFF.

The chain couples TRBV7-9 to TRBJ1-2, with a possible D match to TRBD1 (6 bases). The V end lost 6 bases, the J end lost 3 bases, and 17 bases lay between the germline ends. Germline values: CDR1 SEHNR, CDR2 FQNEAQ (reference sequence). This CDR3 has 15 residues. The chain's CDR3 is CASSSQGLKHYGYTF. CDR3 coding DNA: TGTGCCAGCAGTTCGCAGGGGCTCAAGCACTATGGCTACACCTTC.

In its sample, this clonotype was seen a few times. The chain links TRBV27 to TRBJ2-3; D assignment may be TRBD1 or TRBD2 (5 bases each). This CDR3 has 15 residues. The V end was cut by 6 bases, the J end by 0 bases, with 13 bases between. CDR1 is MNHEY and CDR2 is SMNVEV in the germline V gene (reference sequence). The CDR3 nucleotides are TGTGCCAGCAGCCAGGGACCCCCTAGCACAGATACGCAGTATTTT. It specifies CASSQGPPSTDTQYF.

This clonotype has ten or more counts. The chain combines TRBV28 with TRBJ1-5; tentatively, D is TRBD1 (6 bases). The ends were cut back, 6 bases at V and 7 bases at J, with 13 bases in the middle. Per the germline V gene, CDR1 is MDHEN and CDR2 is SYDVKM. This CDR3 has 13 amino acids. CDR3 in DNA: TGTGCCAGCAGGGACAGTTTAGGCCAGCCCCAGCATTTT. It encodes CASRDSLGQPQHF.

The CDR3 region is CASSQKVDSLLNTEAFF. In nucleotides, the CDR3 is TGTGCCAGCAGCCAAAAAGTTGACTCCCTATTGAACACTGAAGCTTTCTTT. This rearrangement joins TRBV14 to TRBJ1-1; D gene uncertain. V lost 2 bases and J 0 bases, leaving 16 bases between the germline ends. CDR3 length: 17 residues. Germline V lookup: CDR1 SGHDN, CDR2 FVKESK.

This clonotype was detected many times. The chain has TRBV7-6 and TRBJ2-5; the match to TRBD1 covers 9 bases. J was trimmed by 1 base and V by 5 bases; bases with no gene match: 11. Germline V gene data show CDR1 as SGHVS and CDR2 as FNYEAQ. CDR3 length equals 17 residues. In DNA form, the CDR3 reads TGTGCCAGCAGCCTTACCCCGGGACAGGGAGGCCAAGAGACCCAGTACTTC. This encodes CASSLTPGQGGQETQYF. Full variable domain (outside the CDR3, taken from reference TRBV7-6 and TRBJ2-5): GAGVSQSPRYKVTKRGQDVALRCDPISGHVSLYWYRQALGQGPEFLTYFNYEAQQDKSGLPNDRFSAERPEGSISTLTIQRTEQRDSAMYRCASSLTPGQGGQETQYFGPGTRLLVL.

This clonotype has only a few counts. This chain connects TRBV9 to TRBJ2-5; 12 bases fit TRBD2. Losses at the gene ends were 3 bases for V and 1 base for J; bases not matched to a gene: 4. Germline CDR1 SGDLS, CDR2 YYNGEE. The CDR3 totals 16 residues. As DNA, the CDR3 is TGTGCCAGCAGCGCGCGGACTAGCGGGGCCCAAGAGACCCAGTACTTC. Protein sequence: CASSARTSGAQETQYF.

CDR3 loop: CSAIIAGDSYNEQFF. The CDR3 region has the DNA TGCAGTGCTATTATAGCGGGGGACTCCTACAATGAGCAGTTCTTC. The rearrangement links TRBV20-1 to TRBJ2-1, with 9 positions matching TRBD2. J lost 0 bases, V lost 4 bases, and 4 bases had no gene match. This CDR3 is 15 amino acids long. The germline CDR1 and CDR2 sequences are DFQATT and SNEGSKA (reference sequence).

The genes are TRBV19 and TRBJ1-5, with D hard to call. Between the trimmed V and J ends, which lost 3 bases and 3 bases, there was a span of 12 bases. The germline CDR1 and CDR2 sequences are LNHDA and SQIVND (reference sequence). The CDR3 spans 15 residues. The CDR3: CASSMTRQLNQPQHF. The CDR3 DNA follows: TGTGCCAGTAGTATGACGAGGCAGCTCAATCAGCCCCAGCATTTT.

As to this clonotype: The DNA is omitted, as the CDR3 cannot be located on it reliably, and the CDR3 follows TCRdb's listing. The rearrangement links TRBV29-1 to TRBJ2-5; TRBD2 is the table's D call, not checked against the DNA. The CDR3 spans 9 amino acids, including both terminal residues. The germline V gene has CDR1 SQVTM and CDR2 ANQGSEA. The CDR3 sequence is CSVGSGTGF.

Only a few counts were recorded for this clonotype. This chain connects TRBV18 to TRBJ1-2, with D perhaps TRBD1 (6 bases). From germline, CDR1 is KGHSH and CDR2 LQKENI. The CDR3 is 15 residues long. V shed 0 bases and J shed 3 bases, with 11 bases lying between them. CDR3 nucleotides: TGTGCCAGCTCACCACCATCAGGGGCCGACTATGGCTACACCTTC. Translated: CASSPPSGADYGYTF.

This clonotype came up many times. The chain joins TRBV7-2 to TRBJ2-7, with D possibly TRBD1 on 7 matching bases. Germline lookup yields CDR1 SGHTA and CDR2 FQGNSA. The CDR3 runs to 13 residues. The germline V and J ends were trimmed by 3 bases and 6 bases, with 12 bases remaining between them. CDR3 residues: CASSLGTAGEQYF. In DNA, the CDR3 is TGTGCCAGCAGCTTGGGGACAGCGGGCGAGCAGTACTTC.

The chain combines TRBV10-3 with TRBJ1-4; D gene uncertain. In germline, CDR1 is ENHRY, CDR2 SYGVKD. Between the trimmed V and J ends, which lost 1 base and 3 bases, there was a span of 3 bases. This CDR3 is 13 amino acids long. CDR3 in DNA: TGTGCCATCAGTGAGTGGGCTAATGAAAAACTGTTTTTT. It encodes CAISEWANEKLFF.

A few counts support this clonotype. The chain combines TRBV12-3 or TRBV12-4 with TRBJ2-1; 9 bases agree with TRBD2. There are 14 residues in the CDR3. V lost 4 bases and J lost 4; bases outside the gene matches: 2. In nucleotides, the CDR3 is TGTGCCAGCAGTTCAAGCGGGGGGTACAATGAGCAGTTCTTC. Its translation: CASSSSGGYNEQFF.

This rearrangement joins TRBV19 to TRBJ2-2, with TRBD1 matching 11 bases. The junction had 14 bases not matched to a gene; V was cut back by 7 bases and J by 1 base. Germline assignment: CDR1 LNHDA and CDR2 SQIVND (reference sequence). The CDR3 is 19 residues long. CDR3 region: CASINPGQGAHLNTGELFF. DNA of the CDR3: TGTGCCAGTATCAACCCTGGACAGGGGGCCCATCTGAACACCGGGGAGCTGTTTTTT.

This clonotype was counted ten times or more. CDR3 loop: CASSLQTGTYGYTF. CDR3 bases: TGTGCCAGTAGTCTCCAGACAGGGACCTATGGCTACACCTTC. The rearrangement uses TRBV19 and TRBJ1-2; the match to TRBD1 covers 7 bases. Germline CDR1 and CDR2: LNHDA and SQIVND (reference sequence). Trimming cost V 5 bases and J 4 bases; bases outside gene matches: 7. This CDR3 contains 14 residues.

This clonotype showed up just a few times. The chain carries TRBV28 and TRBJ2-1, with 7 bases lining up with TRBD2. The trim removed 2 bases at V and 9 bases at J, leaving 16 bases unmatched. The CDR3 extends over 17 amino acids. CDR1 MDHEN and CDR2 SYDVKM come from the germline V gene. The CDR3, as DNA: TGTGCCAGCAGTTTACTTAACCCAGGACTAGGGTCCGGTGAGCAGTTCTTC. Protein sequence: CASSLLNPGLGSGEQFF. Combining the CDR3 with reference TRBV28 and TRBJ2-1 gives the whole variable domain DVKVTQSSRYLVKRTGEKVFLECVQDMDHENMFWYRQDPGLGLRLIYFSYDVKMKEKGDIPEGYSVSREKKERFSLILESASTNQTSMYLCASSLLNPGLGSGEQFFGPGTRLTVL.

The rearrangement joins TRBV11-2 to TRBJ2-1, with a tentative D call TRBD2 (6 bases). The CDR3 totals 15 residues. Between the trimmed V and J ends, which lost 1 base and 8 bases, there was a span of 15 bases. Per germline, CDR1 SGHAT and CDR2 FQNNGV. The CDR3 region has the DNA TGTGCCAGCAGCTTAGTGGCGGGAAATCTCGATGAGCAGTTCTTC. This translates into CASSLVAGNLDEQFF.

The table lists this clonotype with a few counts. The chain links TRBV6-2 or TRBV6-3 to TRBJ1-5; no clear D. The CDR3 length is 14 residues. Germline V gene sequence: CDR1 MNHEY, CDR2 SVGEGT. V lost 11 bases and J lost 1, with 15 bases in between. CDR3 nucleotide sequence: TGTGCCTCGGAGCTCATATTGAGCAATCAGCCCCAGCATTTT. Its translation is CASELILSNQPQHF.

This clonotype was counted a few times. The genes are TRBV5-4 and TRBJ2-1, with TRBD2 identical over 8 bases. In germline, CDR1 is SGHNT, CDR2 YYREEE (reference sequence). The V and J ends lost 4 bases and 1 base, in that order; junction bases with no gene match: 10. There are 17 residues in the CDR3. CDR3 bases: TGTGCCAGCAGCCCCTCCGCGGCTAGCGGGTCCTACAATGAGCAGTTCTTC. The encoded protein is CASSPSAASGSYNEQFF.

This rearrangement joins TRBV12-3 or TRBV12-4 to TRBJ2-7; 7 bases are shared with TRBD2. The CDR3 length is 15 residues. The J segment lost 0 bases and the V segment lost 6 bases, leaving 8 bases of the junction unmatched. CDR3 amino acids: CASSYGRRSSYEQYF. CDR3 nucleotide sequence: TGTGCCAGCAGCTACGGGAGGAGGAGCTCCTACGAGCAGTACTTC.

This clonotype occurred a few times. The V and J genes are TRBV4-3 and TRBJ2-7, with D uncertain. Germline assignment: CDR1 LGHNA and CDR2 YSLEER. This CDR3 contains 15 residues. Between the trimmed V and J ends, which lost 1 base and 0 bases, there was a span of 10 bases. CDR3 coding DNA: TGCGCCAGCAGCCAAGCGGCCTCCGCCTCCTACGAGCAGTACTTC. This translates into CASSQAASASYEQYF.

This clonotype appeared many times. The chain carries TRBV6-1 and TRBJ2-7; possibly TRBD1 or TRBD2 for D (5 bases each). V shed 3 bases and J shed 2 bases, with 26 bases lying between them. CDR3 length: 19 amino acids. CDR1 is MNHNS and CDR2 is SASEGT in the germline V gene. Here the CDR3 DNA reads TGTGCCAGCAGTGATCCGCTCTTGGGGTCTGGGGGAGCCCCCTACGAGCAGTACGTC. Its protein is CASSDPLLGSGGAPYEQYV.